Presented here are 18 T cell receptor beta chains from one specimen sequenced in a study of blood T cell repertoires in COVID-19. Using immunoSEQ multiplex PCR, the repertoire was profiled, and TCRdb retains in-frame clones only, with some absent. Of over 150,000 clones listed, approximately 90% are singletons. Sequenced input: peripheral blood. These receptor sequences come from a man aged 18 to 30 with acute or convalescent COVID-19.

This clone has only one observation. The chain links TRBV24-1 to TRBJ2-1; 14 nucleotides agree with TRBD2. The germline V gene encodes CDR1 KGHDR and CDR2 SFDVKD. CDR3 length equals 15 residues. V shed 4 bases and J 8 bases; nucleotides not matched to a gene: 3. CDR3 DNA: TGTGCCACCAGTGACGGGACTAGCGGGAGAGATGAGCAGTTCTTC. Translation gives CATSDGTSGRDEQFF.

The chain is built from TRBV5-1 and TRBJ2-1, with TRBD1 matching 11 bases. The CDR3 is made up of 17 amino acids. V lost 4 bases, J lost 4 bases, and 10 bases stayed unmatched. The germline CDR1 and CDR2 sequences are SGHRS and YFSETQ. CDR3 sequence: CASSPQTGTGGYNEQFF. Written as DNA, the CDR3 is TGCGCCAGCAGCCCACAAACCGGGACAGGGGGGTACAATGAGCAGTTCTTC. Combining the CDR3 with reference TRBV5-1 and TRBJ2-1 gives the whole variable domain KAGVTQTPRYLIKTRGQQVTLSCSPISGHRSVSWYQQTPGQGLQFLFEYFSETQRNKGNFPGRFSGRQFSNSRSEMNVSTLELGDSALYLCASSPQTGTGGYNEQFFGPGTRLTVL.

CDR3 sequence reads: CASSLEGGARTEAFF. As DNA, the CDR3 is TGCGCCAGCAGCTTGGAAGGTGGAGCGCGTACTGAAGCTTTCTTT. V usage is TRBV5-1 and J usage is TRBJ1-1; D uncertain. Germline CDR1 reads SGHRS; CDR2 reads YFSETQ. The CDR3 sequence is 15 residues long. The V end lost 0 bases, the J end lost 5 bases, and 14 bases lay between the germline ends.

The V and J genes are TRBV19 and TRBJ1-4; D gene ambiguous. The CDR3 is 14 residues long. The V gene's germline CDR1 is LNHDA and CDR2 SQIVND (reference sequence). Deletions cut 5 bases from V and 2 bases from J, with 9 bases between. The CDR3 DNA reads as TGTGCCAGTAGTCGGAGCTCTACTAATGAAAAACTGTTTTTT. Translating it yields CASSRSSTNEKLFF.

The chain joins TRBV5-6 to TRBJ2-2; 10 nucleotides match TRBD2. The CDR3 runs 17 residues. V gave up 1 base and J gave up 2 bases; unmatched junction bases: 5. The V gene's germline CDR1 is SGHDT and CDR2 YYEEEE. In nucleotides, the CDR3 is TGTGCCAGCAGCTTGTTCGGACTAGCGGATAACACCGGGGAGCTGTTTTTT. Translating it yields CASSLFGLADNTGELFF.

The chain recombines TRBV6-6 with TRBJ1-5; 11 positions agree with TRBD1. Germline assignment: CDR1 MNHNY and CDR2 SVGAGI (reference sequence). V was clipped by 7 bases and J by 3 bases; unmatched bases: 8. CDR3 length: 16 amino acids. CDR3 sequence (DNA): TGTGCCAGCACAGCCCGGACAGGGGGCAACAATCAGCCCCAGCATTTT. It codes for CASTARTGGNNQPQHF.

The CDR3 coding sequence is TGTGCCAGCAGGAACAGGGATTTTCGATCTAGAGAGACCCAGTACTTC. Residues: CASRNRDFRSRETQYF. The chain employs TRBV2 and TRBJ2-5; D might be TRBD1 (6 bases). Trimming left V 6 bases short and J 4 bases short, with 21 bases between. Germline loops: CDR1 SNHLY, CDR2 FYNNEI. The CDR3 covers 16 residues.

The V and J genes are TRBV5-1 and TRBJ2-2; 7 nucleotides align to TRBD1. This CDR3 contains 15 residues. Losses at the gene ends were 0 bases for V and 3 bases for J; bases not matched to a gene: 2. The germline V gene encodes CDR1 SGHRS and CDR2 YFSETQ. In DNA, the CDR3 is TGCGCCAGCAGCTTGGTAGGGGGCGACACCGGGGAGCTGTTTTTT. Protein sequence: CASSLVGGDTGELFF.

This chain connects TRBV27 to TRBJ2-7, with 7 bases lining up with TRBD2. With V trimmed by 4 bases and J by 6 bases, 6 bases remained unmatched. Germline V gene lookup returns CDR1 MNHEY and CDR2 SMNVEV (reference sequence). This CDR3 has 13 amino acids. CDR3 sequence reads: CASSSAGVAEQYF. DNA for the CDR3: TGTGCCAGCAGTTCCGCGGGGGTTGCCGAGCAGTACTTC.

V usage is TRBV5-1 and J usage is TRBJ1-4; 9 bases map to TRBD1. Germline V CDR1 and CDR2: SGHRS, YFSETQ. This CDR3 is built from 16 residues. The trim removed 3 bases at V and 5 bases at J, leaving 8 bases unmatched. The CDR3 spells CASSWAGTGSNEKLFF. The CDR3, as DNA: TGCGCCAGCAGCTGGGCGGGGACAGGGTCGAATGAAAAACTGTTTTTT.

The rearrangement links TRBV9 to TRBJ2-2; 12 nucleotides line up with TRBD2. CDR1 and CDR2 (germline): SGDLS, YYNGEE. CDR3 size: 20 residues. With 1 base clipped from V and 0 bases from J, the junction kept 10 bases outside the gene matches. In DNA form, the CDR3 reads TGTGCCAGCAGCGTAAAAAAAGGGGGACTAGCGGGTACGAACACCGGGGAGCTGTTTTTT. This encodes CASSVKKGGLAGTNTGELFF.

The rearrangement uses TRBV11-3 and TRBJ2-1; D might be TRBD2 (6 bases). In germline, CDR1 is SGHNT, CDR2 YENEEA. The CDR3 totals 14 residues. The V end lost 4 bases, the J end lost 1 base, and 8 bases lay between the germline ends. CDR3 region: CASSYRGSYNEQFF. CDR3 nucleotides: TGTGCCAGCAGCTACCGGGGGTCCTACAATGAGCAGTTCTTC. Drawing the rest from reference TRBV11-3 and TRBJ2-1, the complete variable domain is EAGVVQSPRYKIIEKKQPVAFWCNPISGHNTLYWYLQNLGQGPELLIRYENEEAVDDSQLPKDRFSAERLKGVDSTLKIQPAELGDSAVYLCASSYRGSYNEQFFGPGTRLTVL.

This clone was observed a handful of times. V and J are TRBV4-1 and TRBJ1-2; D call uncertain. V lost 1 base to trimming and J lost 7 bases, with 10 bases between them. CDR3 length: 13 amino acids. The germline CDR1 and CDR2 sequences are MGHRA and YSYEKL. The CDR3 region has the DNA TGCGCCAGCAGCCAAGGCCCCCCCAGTGGCTACACCTTC. This gives the protein CASSQGPPSGYTF.

This clone was observed a single time. The rearrangement joins TRBV30 to TRBJ1-2; TRBD1 matches 7 bases. CDR3 length: 13 amino acids. The germline CDR1 and CDR2 sequences are GTSNPN and SVGIG (reference sequence). V shed 6 bases and J 2 bases; nucleotides not matched to a gene: 6. CDR3 protein: CACLGQINYGYTF. The CDR3 DNA is TGTGCCTGTCTGGGACAGATCAACTATGGCTACACCTTC. Full variable domain (missing parts from reference TRBV30 and TRBJ1-2): SQTIHQWPATLVQPVGSPLSLECTVEGTSNPNLYWYRQAAGRGLQLLFYSVGIGQISSEVPQNLSASRPQDRQFILSSKKLLLSDSGFYLCACLGQINYGYTFGSGTRLTVV.

V gene TRBV5-1 combines with J gene TRBJ2-2; no definite D call. The CDR3 is made up of 15 amino acids. V dropped 3 bases and J dropped 3 bases, with 12 bases sitting between them. Germline-derived CDR1 and CDR2 are SGHRS and YFSETQ. The chain's CDR3 is CASSWSRSDTGELFF. CDR3 in DNA: TGCGCCAGCAGCTGGAGTAGGAGCGACACCGGGGAGCTGTTTTTT.

V and J are TRBV30 and TRBJ1-6; TRBD1 aligns across 7 bases. The CDR3 is made up of 13 amino acids. With V trimmed by 4 bases and J by 7 bases, 4 bases remained unmatched. CDR1 and CDR2 (germline): GTSNPN, SVGIG (reference sequence). The CDR3: CAWNRGRNSPLHF. In DNA form, the CDR3 reads TGTGCCTGGAACAGGGGACGGAATTCACCCCTCCACTTT.

The CDR3 DNA follows: TGTGCCACCAGGCCGAGGGGGGAGGGAAACACTGAAGCTTTCTTT. This gives the protein CATRPRGEGNTEAFF. The gene calls are TRBV24-1 and TRBJ1-1; tentative D call: TRBD1 (6 bases). CDR1 is KGHDR, CDR2 SFDVKD, per germline. The CDR3 totals 15 residues. Between the trimmed V and J ends, which lost 7 bases and 2 bases, there was a span of 16 bases.

The chain carries TRBV30 and TRBJ2-1; maybe TRBD2 (6 bases). The CDR3 is made up of 12 amino acids. Trimming pared 5 bases from V and 12 bases from J, leaving 17 bases between. CDR1 and CDR2 (germline): GTSNPN, SVGIG (reference sequence). CDR3 DNA sequence: TGTGCCTGGTTGAAAGGAGGGGCGGGGCAGTTCTTC. Protein sequence: CAWLKGGAGQFF.